The 32 T cell receptor beta chains presented below share a single source sample, sequenced in a study of blood T cells in healthy people across ages (dated by TCRdb to the mid-2010s). Library creation used 5' RACE. Sequencing was carried out with an Illumina HiSeq 2500. The second PCR ran for about 6 to 11 cycles and used a J-beta primer mix along with a sample-barcoded 5' primer. TCRdb reworked the public reads: Q25 trimming with fastp, MiXCR clone assembly, productive beta chains retained. Each entry is one CDR3 protein sequence, shown with its most common DNA and genes. The sample yields under 1,000,000 distinct CDR3 sequences; roughly 46% were counted once. Approximately 18% of the sample comes from the top ten. Sequencing used blood. The source of these receptors is a man older than 75 in good health.

Worth noting for this clonotype: The CDR3 ends on some other residue instead of the conserved phenylalanine or tryptophan, so this is likely a read error. The J gene is TRBJ2-3, the V gene TRBV6-6; the D is unclear. CDR3 length equals 13 residues. Germline V lookup: CDR1 MNHNY, CDR2 SVGAGI (reference sequence). The germline V and J ends were trimmed by 2 bases and 0 bases, with 3 bases remaining between them. DNA of the CDR3: TGTGCCAGCAGTTACCTGAGCACAGATACGCAGTATTAT. Translated: CASSYLSTDTQYY.

The chain recombines TRBV20-1 with TRBJ2-3; 8 bases match TRBD2. V gave up 4 bases and J gave up 1 base; unmatched junction bases: 7. The CDR3 has 15 amino acids. The germline V gene has CDR1 DFQATT and CDR2 SNEGSKA (reference sequence). The CDR3 loop reads CSAIKAGERTDTQYF. The CDR3, as DNA: TGCAGTGCTATTAAAGCGGGGGAGCGCACAGATACGCAGTATTTT.

V and J are TRBV3-1 and TRBJ2-7, with D maybe TRBD1 (6 bases). Trimming stripped 1 base from V and 0 bases from J, with 10 bases between. The germline CDR1 and CDR2 sequences are LGHDT and YNNKEL (reference sequence). The CDR3 totals 15 residues. The CDR3 here is CASSQARTASYEQYF. The CDR3 DNA follows: TGTGCCAGCAGCCAAGCTCGGACAGCCTCCTACGAGCAGTACTTC.

This clonotype was observed at least ten times. The CDR3 bases are TGTGCCAGCAGCATGACAGGCAACTATGGCTACACCTTC. Its protein product is CASSMTGNYGYTF. The chain is built from TRBV7-9 and TRBJ1-2; perhaps TRBD1 as D (6 bases). The germline CDR1 and CDR2 sequences are SEHNR and FQNEAQ (reference sequence). CDR3 length: 13 residues. V dropped 5 bases and J dropped 2 bases, with 9 bases sitting between them.

This clonotype has only a few counts. This chain links TRBV24-1 with TRBJ2-5, with TRBD2 identical over 10 bases. The germline V gene encodes CDR1 KGHDR and CDR2 SFDVKD. The CDR3 is 16 amino acids. Unmatched junction bases numbered 7, after V lost 5 bases and J lost 2 bases. The CDR3 spells CATSGHPTSGQETQYF. The DNA of the CDR3 is TGTGCCACCAGTGGCCACCCGACTAGCGGGCAAGAGACCCAGTACTTC.

As concerns this clonotype: A much larger clone differs by one base, so this may be a read error. CDR3 amino acids: CASSPRIESGQFF. CDR3 sequence (DNA): TGTGCCAGCAGTCCGCGAATCGAAAGTGGGCAGTTCTTC. The chain combines TRBV12-3 or TRBV12-4 with TRBJ2-1; D uncertain. V lost 5 bases and J 12 bases, leaving 17 bases between the germline ends. The CDR3 is 13 amino acids.

This chain uses TRBV20-1 with TRBJ2-3; tentatively, D is TRBD1 or TRBD2 (6 bases each). The CDR3 runs to 13 residues. V was cut by 5 bases and J by 3 bases, with 12 bases left in between. In germline, CDR1 is DFQATT, CDR2 SNEGSKA (reference sequence). CDR3 sequence: CSAQKGGTDTQYF. CDR3 coding DNA: TGCAGTGCTCAGAAAGGGGGGACAGATACGCAGTATTTT.

This clonotype was found a few times. This rearrangement joins TRBV20-1 to TRBJ2-7; D remains ambiguous. This CDR3 spans 15 amino acids. Trimming pared 4 bases from V and 0 bases from J, leaving 16 bases between. Germline V gene data show CDR1 as DFQATT and CDR2 as SNEGSKA (reference sequence). CDR3 nucleotides: TGCAGTGCTACCCCTTCTGGGTATTACTCCTACGAGCAGTACTTC. Translating it yields CSATPSGYYSYEQYF.

The V gene is TRBV5-1, the J gene TRBJ2-3; 7 bases agree with TRBD2. The trim removed 0 bases at V and 3 bases at J, leaving 7 bases unmatched. Germline V gene lookup returns CDR1 SGHRS and CDR2 YFSETQ. This CDR3 has 16 amino acids. This CDR3 is CASSLVGGRGTDTQYF. CDR3 DNA: TGCGCCAGCAGCTTGGTAGGCGGGAGAGGGACAGATACGCAGTATTTT.

This rearrangement joins TRBV5-1 to TRBJ2-7; possibly TRBD1 for D (5 bases). The CDR3 has 13 amino acids. The V end was cut by 4 bases, the J end by 2 bases, with 10 bases between. The germline V gene encodes CDR1 SGHRS and CDR2 YFSETQ. The CDR3 nucleotides are TGCGCCAGCAGCGTGGTGACAGCCTACGAGCAGTACTTC. It yields the protein CASSVVTAYEQYF.

This clonotype came up many times. A much bigger clone sits one base away, suggesting this may be a read error. This rearrangement joins TRBV6-1 to TRBJ2-7, with 9 bases that match TRBD2. The CDR3 extends over 15 amino acids. The V and J ends lost 1 base and 3 bases, in that order; junction bases with no gene match: 4. Germline assignment: CDR1 MNHNS and CDR2 SASEGT. The DNA for the CDR3 is TGTGCCAGCAGTGAAGGGCGGGAGGGCCGCTACGAGCAGTACTTC. This codes for CASSEGREGRYEQYF.

This clonotype was detected only a few times. The chain links TRBV12-3 or TRBV12-4 to TRBJ2-3, with 8 positions matching TRBD2. The CDR3 is 15 amino acids. V lost 3 bases, J lost 6 bases, and 8 bases stayed unmatched. The CDR3, as DNA: TGTGCCAGCAGTTTTAGCGGGGCCCAGCGGGATACGCAGTATTTT. The encoded protein is CASSFSGAQRDTQYF.

This clonotype was counted a few times. The rearrangement uses TRBV5-1 and TRBJ2-3; D possibly corresponds to TRBD2 (5 bases). V lost 4 bases and J 3 bases, leaving 12 bases between the germline ends. The germline CDR1 and CDR2 sequences are SGHRS and YFSETQ. This CDR3 is built from 14 residues. The CDR3 protein is CASSPRVRTDTQYF. The CDR3 bases are TGCGCCAGCAGCCCGCGGGTACGGACAGATACGCAGTATTTT.

The chain links TRBV20-1 to TRBJ2-7; TRBD2 matches 8 bases. TRBJ2-5 matches the DNA end more closely, so the J call is doubtful. The germline gives CDR1 DFQATT, CDR2 SNEGSKA (reference sequence). CDR3 length: 13 amino acids. In DNA form, the CDR3 reads TGCAGTGCTAGCGTCGGGAGGGTAGAGACCCAGTACTTC. It specifies CSASVGRVETQYF.

This clonotype showed up just a few times. The chain links TRBV4-2 to TRBJ2-5; D is perhaps TRBD2 (5 bases). Trimming left V 4 bases short and J 4 bases short, with 13 bases between. This CDR3 is built from 14 residues. Germline-derived CDR1 and CDR2 are LGHNA and YNFKEQ. CDR3 nucleotide sequence: TGTGCCAGCAGCCGCAGGTCAGGACTAGAGACCCAGTACTTC. Translation: CASSRRSGLETQYF.

This chain's CDR3 is CASNPSGISYEQYF. As DNA, the CDR3 is TGTGCCAGCAACCCTAGCGGGATCTCCTACGAGCAGTACTTC. The chain couples TRBV28 to TRBJ2-7, with 9 nucleotides matching TRBD2. J gave up 0 bases and V 7 bases, and 4 bases lay outside the gene matches. The CDR3 has 14 amino acids. The germline CDR1 and CDR2 sequences are MDHEN and SYDVKM.

This clonotype was observed a few times. CDR3 sequence (DNA): TGTGCCAGCAGTTACAGAAGTAGCGGCAGACGGATCAATGAGCAGTTCTTC. Translation gives CASSYRSSGRRINEQFF. The chain uses TRBV6-2 or TRBV6-3 and TRBJ2-1, with D tentatively TRBD2 (6 bases). The germline V gene has CDR1 MNHEY and CDR2 SVGEGT. CDR3 size: 17 residues. With 2 bases removed from V and 6 bases from J, the gap between germline ends came to 20 bases.

There are a few counts of this clonotype. This chain joins TRBV15 and TRBJ2-3; D might be TRBD2 (6 bases). Trimming removed 5 bases at V and 0 bases at J, with 15 bases between. CDR1 and CDR2 from the germline V gene are LNHNV and YYDKDF (reference sequence). This CDR3 contains 16 residues. The CDR3 protein is CATSGGSLASTDTQYF. The CDR3 region has the DNA TGTGCCACCAGCGGTGGAAGTCTAGCGAGCACAGATACGCAGTATTTT.

J is TRBJ1-6 and V is TRBV12-3 or TRBV12-4, with TRBD1 as a possible D gene (5 bases). The CDR3 contains 15 residues. V was cut by 5 bases and J by 5 bases, with 13 bases left in between. The CDR3 nucleotides read TGTGCCAGCAGTCCCCGGGGCACAAATAATTCACCCCTCCACTTT. Protein sequence: CASSPRGTNNSPLHF.

This clonotype was seen a few times. The CDR3 loop reads CSARGVGTGVTDTQYF. In DNA, the CDR3 is TGCAGTGCTCGTGGCGTGGGGACAGGGGTAACAGATACGCAGTATTTT. This chain connects TRBV20-1 to TRBJ2-3, with 10 bases aligning to TRBD1. The ends lost 5 bases at V and 3 bases at J; junction bases unmatched: 11. The germline gives CDR1 DFQATT, CDR2 SNEGSKA (reference sequence). The CDR3 totals 16 residues.

This clonotype appeared a single time. The chain combines TRBV5-1 with TRBJ1-2, with 7 bases matching TRBD1. Germline V lookup: CDR1 SGHRS, CDR2 YFSETQ. CDR3 length: 15 amino acids. The junction had 7 bases not matched to a gene; V was cut back by 5 bases and J by 0 bases. The chain's CDR3 is CASSPQGVANYGYTF. The CDR3 coding sequence is TGCGCCAGCAGTCCTCAGGGGGTAGCTAACTATGGCTACACCTTC.

The J gene is TRBJ1-5, the V gene TRBV20-1; the D gene is possibly TRBD1 (5 bases). Germline loops: CDR1 DFQATT, CDR2 SNEGSKA (reference sequence). This CDR3 region has 15 residues. V shed 2 bases and J shed 5 bases, with 16 bases lying between them. Here the CDR3 DNA reads TGCAGTGCTAGACGAGGAAGGCAGGGTGATCAGCCCCAGCATTTT. Amino acid sequence: CSARRGRQGDQPQHF.

The CDR3, as DNA: TGTGCCAGCCACAGGGGGGGCTGGGAGACCCAGTACTTC. Amino acids: CASHRGGWETQYF. The rearrangement links TRBV7-2 to TRBJ2-5; perhaps TRBD1 as D (8 bases). The V gene lost 8 bases and the J gene lost 5 bases, with 15 bases spanning the gap. Germline V gene data show CDR1 as SGHTA and CDR2 as FQGNSA. The CDR3 totals 13 residues.

In this sample, this clonotype turned up a few times. The chain links TRBV28 to TRBJ1-1; a weak D match, TRBD1 (5 bases). V shed 5 bases and J shed 7 bases, with 14 bases lying between them. The CDR3 loop spans 13 amino acids. Per germline, CDR1 MDHEN and CDR2 SYDVKM. CDR3 sequence: CASSLGQVCEAFF. CDR3 nucleotide sequence: TGTGCCAGCAGTCTGGGGCAGGTCTGTGAAGCTTTCTTT.

This clonotype turned up a few times. J is TRBJ2-5 and V is TRBV6-6; unclear D gene. The CDR3 totals 13 residues. Germline assignment: CDR1 MNHNY and CDR2 SVGAGI (reference sequence). V lost 2 bases, J lost 4 bases, and 8 bases lay in between. The CDR3 loop is CASSYRRVETQYF. In DNA, the CDR3 is TGTGCCAGCAGTTACCGCCGCGTAGAGACCCAGTACTTC.

The chain employs TRBV7-2 and TRBJ2-5; D gene unclear. V lost 1 base to trimming and J lost 11 bases, with 23 bases between them. The CDR3 loop spans 16 amino acids. Germline-derived CDR1 and CDR2 are SGHTA and FQGNSA. CDR3 in amino acids: CASSLDGPSSCNEQYF. The CDR3 bases are TGTGCCAGCAGCTTAGACGGGCCAAGCTCCTGCAATGAGCAGTACTTC.

This clonotype was seen at least ten times. J is TRBJ2-1 and V is TRBV24-1; maybe TRBD1 (6 bases). Germline-derived CDR1 and CDR2 are KGHDR and SFDVKD. The CDR3 totals 14 residues. Trimming stripped 9 bases from V and 2 bases from J, with 13 bases between. The CDR3 reads CATRAQGPYNEQFF. The CDR3 DNA follows: TGTGCCACCCGGGCCCAGGGGCCCTACAATGAGCAGTTCTTC.

J is TRBJ2-1 and V is TRBV4-3, with 9 bases fitting TRBD2. Per germline, CDR1 LGHNA and CDR2 YSLEER. V trimming: 3 bases; J trimming: 8 bases; junction bases outside the gene matches: 17. The CDR3 is made up of 18 amino acids. This chain's CDR3 is CASSQGRLAESPRDEQFF. The CDR3 DNA sequence: TGCGCCAGCAGCCAGGGGAGACTAGCGGAGTCCCCGAGGGATGAGCAGTTCTTC.

This clonotype was detected only once. The chain links TRBV29-1 to TRBJ2-3, with no clear D. Germline loops: CDR1 SQVTM, CDR2 ANQGSEA. V lost 3 bases to trimming and J lost 2 bases, with 15 bases between them. The CDR3 runs to 15 residues. CDR3 region: CSVDPWEISTDTQYF. The DNA for the CDR3 is TGCAGCGTTGATCCGTGGGAAATTTCCACAGATACGCAGTATTTT.

The CDR3 region has the DNA TGTGCCAGCAGCTCACAGGGTGGGGACACTGAAGCTTTCTTT. This translates into CASSSQGGDTEAFF. V usage is TRBV7-3 and J usage is TRBJ1-1; tentatively, D is TRBD1 (6 bases). The CDR3 covers 14 residues. Deletions cut 4 bases from V and 3 bases from J, with 12 bases between. Looked up from germline, CDR1 is SGHTA and CDR2 is FQGTGA.

The chain's CDR3 is CASSGRRAPDTQYF. In nucleotides, the CDR3 is TGTGCCAGCAGCGGGAGGAGGGCCCCAGATACGCAGTATTTT. The chain combines TRBV5-5 with TRBJ2-3, with a weak D call TRBD2 (6 bases). V shed 4 bases and J shed 4 bases, with 13 bases lying between them. CDR3 length: 14 residues. CDR1 is SGHKS, CDR2 YYEKEE, per germline (reference sequence).

This clonotype was seen more than once but under ten times. V and J are TRBV18 and TRBJ2-5; the D gene is possibly TRBD1 (6 bases). Germline V gene data show CDR1 as KGHSH and CDR2 as LQKENI. Trimming stripped 3 bases from V and 10 bases from J, with 21 bases between. The CDR3 length is 15 residues. The CDR3 loop reads CASSPPQGTTTDQYF. DNA of the CDR3: TGTGCCAGCTCACCGCCCCAGGGGACGACTACGGACCAGTACTTC.